Listed here are 18 T cell receptor beta chains from one sample, sequenced in a study of T cell repertoires in breast cancer. An expanded emulsion RT-PCR with primers for all TCR V genes paired CD8+ T cell chains. During the second nested PCR, blocking oligonucleotides suppressed genes that were not paired. TCRdb analysed the emulsion pairing reads with MiXCR anew, one entry per CDR3 protein. Of nearly 40,000 distinct CDR3 sequences listed, 45% to 50% are singletons. The sequenced material came from CD8+ T cells. These receptor sequences come from a pool of human donors with breast cancer or a healthy control (not recorded which).

Worth noting for this clonotype: A much larger clone sits a single nucleotide away, making a read error possible. The J gene is TRBJ2-3, the V gene TRBV20-1, with 9 bases aligning to TRBD1. This CDR3 region has 15 residues. The junction had 5 bases not matched to a gene; V was cut back by 0 bases and J by 4 bases. The germline V gene encodes CDR1 DFQATT and CDR2 SNEGSKA (reference sequence). CDR3 sequence reads: CSAREQGQGADTQYF. CDR3 DNA sequence: TGCAGTGCTAGAGAGCAGGGACAGGGTGCAGATACGCAGTATTTT.

This clonotype was detected a few times. The chain joins TRBV20-1 to TRBJ2-2, with D possibly matching TRBD2 (6 bases). CDR1 is DFQATT, CDR2 SNEGSKA, per germline (reference sequence). V lost 0 bases and J lost 1, with 12 bases in between. This CDR3 spans 16 amino acids. CDR3 residues: CSARDSRGGNTGELFF. The CDR3 nucleotides are TGCAGTGCTAGAGATAGTCGGGGAGGGAACACCGGGGAGCTGTTTTTT.

This clonotype has just a few counts. This chain uses TRBV4-2 with TRBJ2-5; TRBD1 or TRBD2 may be the D gene (5 bases each). The CDR3 is 15 amino acids. The V gene's germline CDR1 is LGHNA and CDR2 YNFKEQ. Trimming took 1 base from V and 3 from J, leaving 12 bases between them. The CDR3 reads CASSQAGTSKETQYF. CDR3 sequence (DNA): TGTGCCAGCAGCCAAGCGGGGACGTCCAAAGAGACCCAGTACTTC.

In this sample, this clonotype turned up once. This chain joins TRBV18 and TRBJ2-1; TRBD2 agrees at 10 bases. The germline V gene encodes CDR1 KGHSH and CDR2 LQKENI. This CDR3 is built from 15 residues. Trimming at V came to 3 bases and at J to 4 bases, leaving 3 bases not matched to a gene. Here the CDR3 reads CASSPSSGGYNEQFF. The CDR3 bases are TGTGCCAGCTCACCGTCTAGCGGGGGTTACAATGAGCAGTTCTTC.

The rearrangement links TRBV6-5 to TRBJ2-3; D call uncertain. The CDR3 has 14 amino acids. V lost 0 bases and J 1 base, leaving 5 bases between the germline ends. Germline V gene lookup returns CDR1 MNHEY and CDR2 SVGAGI. CDR3 in amino acids: CASSYSLGTDTQYF. CDR3 sequence (DNA): TGTGCCAGCAGTTACTCGCTTGGCACAGATACGCAGTATTTT.

The chain has TRBV20-1 and TRBJ2-7, with TRBD1 matching over 12 bases. Germline CDR1 DFQATT, CDR2 SNEGSKA (reference sequence). V lost 5 bases to trimming and J lost 2 bases; unmatched junction nucleotides: 4. This CDR3 has 14 residues. The CDR3: CSAGDRGHTYEQYF. CDR3 bases: TGCAGTGCTGGGGACAGGGGGCACACCTACGAGCAGTACTTC.

As for this clonotype: The CDR3 end shows no conserved phenylalanine or tryptophan, and so a read error is likely. The rearrangement links TRBV28 to TRBJ2-7; 14 bases line up with TRBD2. The germline V gene has CDR1 MDHEN and CDR2 SYDVKM. Trimming removed 6 bases from V and 4 bases from J; junction bases left unmatched: 11. The CDR3 has 17 amino acids. CDR3 in amino acids: CASSNGGTSGRMYEQYL. Written as DNA, the CDR3 is TGTGCCAGCAGCAACGGAGGGACTAGCGGGAGAATGTACGAGCAGTACCTC.

The sample holds a few counts of this clonotype. The chain carries TRBV7-9 and TRBJ1-1; D not certain. The CDR3 covers 15 residues. Trimming took 3 bases from V and 4 from J, leaving 15 bases between them. Looked up from germline, CDR1 is SEHNR and CDR2 is FQNEAQ (reference sequence). The CDR3 here is CASSLDGTFGTEAFF. The CDR3 DNA is TGTGCCAGCAGCTTGGACGGCACCTTCGGCACTGAAGCTTTCTTT.

V is TRBV20-1 and J is TRBJ2-2; TRBD2 matches 8 bases. Per the germline V gene, CDR1 is DFQATT and CDR2 is SNEGSKA (reference sequence). This CDR3 region has 15 residues. V shed 2 bases, J shed 4 bases, and the junction held 6 bases outside the gene matches. This CDR3 reads CSARNSGKSTGELFF. For the CDR3, the DNA is TGCAGTGCTAGAAATAGCGGGAAGAGCACCGGGGAGCTGTTTTTT.

The chain is built from TRBV6-5 and TRBJ1-5, with TRBD1 matching 9 bases. Germline V gene data show CDR1 as MNHEY and CDR2 as SVGAGI. The J segment lost 0 bases and the V segment lost 5 bases, leaving 5 bases of the junction unmatched. This CDR3 is 16 amino acids long. The CDR3 sequence is CASSDPGQGSNQPQHF. CDR3 in DNA: TGTGCCAGCAGTGACCCGGGACAGGGTAGCAATCAGCCCCAGCATTTT.

This clonotype was recorded a few times. The chain combines TRBV27 with TRBJ1-1, with unresolved D. Germline CDR1 is MNHEY and CDR2 is SMNVEV (reference sequence). Trimming removed 6 bases at V and 11 bases at J, with 16 bases between. The CDR3 consists of 12 residues. The CDR3 nucleotides read TGTGCCAGCAGCGTACGAGGAGGCCTGGCTTTCTTT. Translated, it gives CASSVRGGLAFF.

This clonotype is categorized as hyperexpanded (1% or more). V is TRBV7-6 and J is TRBJ2-3; D call uncertain. CDR1 is SGHVS, CDR2 FNYEAQ, per germline. The CDR3 is made up of 16 amino acids. V lost 0 bases and J 2 bases, leaving 12 bases between the germline ends. CDR3 bases: TGTGCCAGCAGCTTAGCCATACGAGCCTCCACAGATACGCAGTATTTT. Translated: CASSLAIRASTDTQYF.

In this sample, this clonotype turned up a few times. The chain recombines TRBV12-3 or TRBV12-4 with TRBJ2-7; the D gene is possibly TRBD2 (6 bases). The V gene lost 0 bases and the J gene lost 7 bases, with 13 bases spanning the gap. CDR3 length: 14 amino acids. This CDR3 is CASSLAWGSGEQYF. CDR3 DNA sequence: TGTGCCAGCAGTTTAGCTTGGGGGAGCGGGGAGCAGTACTTC.

This clonotype was counted only a few times. This chain links TRBV4-2 with TRBJ2-7; D gene ambiguous. Between the trimmed V and J ends, which lost 0 bases and 0 bases, there was a span of 6 bases. Germline CDR1 and CDR2: LGHNA and YNFKEQ. CDR3 length: 14 amino acids. The chain's CDR3 is CASSQDGTSYEQYF. Here the CDR3 DNA reads TGTGCCAGCAGCCAAGACGGTACCTCCTACGAGCAGTACTTC.

The table lists this clonotype with a few counts. This chain links TRBV27 with TRBJ2-7; possible D gene TRBD2, 5 bases. V shed 0 bases and J shed 5 bases, with 14 bases lying between them. The CDR3 runs to 15 residues. Germline loops: CDR1 MNHEY, CDR2 SMNVEV (reference sequence). DNA for the CDR3: TGTGCCAGCAGTTTATCGAGCGGCCCCGGGAACGAGCAGTACTTC. Its translation: CASSLSSGPGNEQYF.

V is TRBV28 and J is TRBJ1-3; no clear D gene. Germline V CDR1 and CDR2: MDHEN, SYDVKM. Trimming cost V 10 bases and J 4 bases, with 17 bases left between them. The CDR3 loop spans 14 amino acids. The CDR3 DNA sequence: TGTGCCACCAGGCAGGCGCGTCCCGGAAACACCATATATTTT. As protein: CATRQARPGNTIYF. Complete variable domain (other parts from reference TRBV28 and TRBJ1-3): DVKVTQSSRYLVKRTGEKVFLECVQDMDHENMFWYRQDPGLGLRLIYFSYDVKMKEKGDIPEGYSVSREKKERFSLILESASTNQTSMYLCATRQARPGNTIYFGEGSWLTVV.

This clonotype was detected ten times or more. The V gene is TRBV7-8, the J gene TRBJ1-1, with D possibly TRBD1 on 6 matching bases. V was cut by 5 bases and J by 0 bases, with 16 bases left in between. Germline CDR1 SGHVS, CDR2 FQNEAQ. The CDR3 runs to 16 residues. As DNA, the CDR3 is TGTGCCAGCAGCCCGAGACAGGCGGGGATGAACACTGAAGCTTTCTTT. It yields the protein CASSPRQAGMNTEAFF.

The V gene is TRBV19, the J gene TRBJ1-1; D is unclear. This CDR3 contains 14 residues. V dropped 3 bases and J dropped 0 bases, with 8 bases sitting between them. Germline V lookup: CDR1 LNHDA, CDR2 SQIVND (reference sequence). CDR3 protein: CASSMQDLNTEAFF. CDR3 DNA sequence: TGTGCCAGTAGTATGCAGGACCTGAACACTGAAGCTTTCTTT.